This TCR beta chain is drawn from a study of blood T cell repertoires in COVID-19. Overall study context: Spain, Italy and the United States supplied samples that represented acute and convalescent COVID-19. The cDNA or gDNA used as material had been derived from T cells, B-cell-depleted T cells, or PBMCs.

This clone has a count of ten or more. Seattle's cohort entered during active infection and was followed longitudinally. The J segment lost 2 bases and the V segment lost 1 base, leaving 12 bases of the junction unmatched. CDR3 length: 18 amino acids. The germline gives CDR1 MGHDK, CDR2 SYGVNS. This table comes from immunoSEQ multiplex PCR, and its TCRdb copy is limited to in-frame clones, with some not included. The data show roughly 180,000 clones, roughly 77% seen once. This sequence joins TRBV25-1 and TRBJ2-7, with 9 bases that match TRBD2. This clonotype originated in a woman of 80 years or more with COVID-19, enrolled during active disease. The source material was peripheral blood. CDR3 amino acids: CASSESWLASGETYEQYF. DNA of the CDR3: TGTGCCAGCAGTGAATCCTGGTTGGCTAGCGGGGAGACCTACGAGCAGTACTTC.